Listed below are T cell receptor beta chains from one sample, sequenced in a study of blood T cell repertoires in COVID-19. The assay was immunoSEQ multiplex PCR, and TCRdb's table has in-frame clones only and misses some. Of tens of thousands of clones listed, around 91% are singletons. Sequencing was performed on peripheral blood. These receptors were collected from a human donor in a cohort sampled during active COVID-19. The CDR3 runs from the conserved cysteine through the conserved F or W. The order of the fields is V gene, J gene, D gene, clone size, CDR3 DNA, CDR3 protein. A D gene is named only where the DNA matches it firmly. Rows give clone size only sometimes, using once, few, many, or a class for an expanded clone.

TRBV27	TRBJ2-7	TRBD1	few	TGTGCCAGCAGTTACAGGGGAAACGGCGAGCAGTACTTC	CASSYRGNGEQYF
TRBV5-6	TRBJ2-4	TRBD1	NA	TGTGCCAGCAGCCGGGACAGTGGGACCAAAAACATTCAGTACTTC	CASSRDSGTKNIQYF
TRBV7-9	TRBJ2-3	TRBD2	NA	TGTGCCATTCGGGGACTAGTTGCGGATACGCAGTATTTT	CAIRGLVADTQYF
TRBV19	TRBJ2-1	NA	NA	TGTGCCAGTAGTATTCCCAACAGGGCAAATGAGCAGTTCTTC	CASSIPNRANEQFF
TRBV5-1	TRBJ2-5	TRBD2	NA	TGCGCCAGCAGCTTGGCTAGCGGTGCGGAGACCCAGTACTTC	CASSLASGAETQYF
TRBV11-2	TRBJ2-3	TRBD2	NA	TGTGCCAGCAGCCGTAGCGGGTTTTTAAGCACAGATACGCAGTATTTT	CASSRSGFLSTDTQYF
TRBV5-6	TRBJ2-1	TRBD2	NA	TGTGCCAGCAGCTTGTTACAAGCGGGAGGCTACAATGAGCAGTTCTTC	CASSLLQAGGYNEQFF
TRBV5-6	TRBJ1-3	NA	NA	TGTGCCAGCAGCTTGGGGGAGTTGAGGCTTTCTGGAAACACCATATATTTT	CASSLGELRLSGNTIYF
TRBV10-3	TRBJ2-7	NA	NA	TGTGCCATCAGGACAGTGAACTACGAGCAGTACTTC	CAIRTVNYEQYF
TRBV28	TRBJ1-6	TRBD1	NA	TGTGCCAGCAGTAGACAGGGGGGGAATAATTCACCCCTCCACTTT	CASSRQGGNNSPLHF
TRBV3-1/TRBV3-2	TRBJ2-3	TRBD1	once	TGTGCCAGCAGCCGCACCCAGGGGGTAGATACGCAGTATTTT	CASSRTQGVDTQYF
TRBV4-1	TRBJ1-2	TRBD1	NA	TGCGCCAGCAGCCAAGATCAGGGGCAGGGGGCGGGTGGCTACACCTTC	CASSQDQGQGAGGYTF
TRBV5-1	TRBJ2-1	NA	NA	TGCGCCAGCAGCCGGCGGGCCCAGCGGGATGAGCAGTTCTTC	CASSRRAQRDEQFF
TRBV11-2	TRBJ2-7	TRBD1	NA	TGTGCCAGCAGCTTAGCGTCCAGAGGGGGCCTCACCTACGAGCAGTACTTC	CASSLASRGGLTYEQYF
TRBV19	TRBJ2-7	NA	NA	TGTGCCAGTAGTATGGGACACCCCTACGAGCAGTACTTC	CASSMGHPYEQYF
TRBV7-9	TRBJ1-5	TRBD1	NA	TGTGCCAGCAGCTTTACGGGACAGCTCTTCGATCAGCCCCAGCATTTT	CASSFTGQLFDQPQHF
TRBV18	TRBJ2-7	NA	NA	TGTGCCAGCTCACTGACTAGTCGCGAGCAGTACTTC	CASSLTSREQYF
TRBV4-1	TRBJ2-1	TRBD2	NA	TGCGCCAGCAGCCTCAGAGGTCCTAGCGGCTTATACAATGAGCAGTTCTTC	CASSLRGPSGLYNEQFF
TRBV3-1/TRBV3-2	TRBJ1-1	NA	NA	TGTGCCAGCAGCCAAGTAGCTGGCACTGAAGCTTTCTTT	CASSQVAGTEAFF
TRBV6-5	TRBJ2-7	TRBD2	NA	TGTGCCAGCAGTTCCCGACTAGCGGGAGGGCCGTTCGAGCAGTACTTC	CASSSRLAGGPFEQYF
TRBV5-1	TRBJ2-3	NA	NA	TGCGCCAGCAGCTTGGAGGGCGGGCCAGATACGCAGTATTTT	CASSLEGGPDTQYF
TRBV9	TRBJ2-7	TRBD2	once	TGTGCCAGCAGCGTAGGAACTAGCGGGCAGTACGAGCAGTACTTC	CASSVGTSGQYEQYF
TRBV6-5	TRBJ2-1	NA	once	TGTGCCAGCCAGGGATACAATGAGCAGTTCTTC	CASQGYNEQFF
TRBV11-2	TRBJ2-5	TRBD1	once	TGTGCCAGCAGCTTACCGAGAGGGACAGGGTCTCGGGTACAAGAGACCCAGTACTTC	CASSLPRGTGSRVQETQYF
TRBV28	TRBJ2-6	NA	NA	TGTGCCAGCAGTTTGTATTGGGGGCAGGGCAGCTCTGGGGCCAACGTCCTGACTTTC	CASSLYWGQGSSGANVLTF
TRBV27	TRBJ1-2	NA	large	TGTGCCAGCAGCCTGTCCGAGGGAGATGGCTACACCTTC	CASSLSEGDGYTF
TRBV5-1	TRBJ2-3	TRBD1	NA	TGCGCCAGCAGCTTGGTGGGACAGGGCGGGAGCACAGATACGCAGTATTTT	CASSLVGQGGSTDTQYF
TRBV11-2	TRBJ1-1	TRBD1	NA	TGTGCCAGCAGCCCAGGGGGCTGGAACACTGAAGCTTTCTTT	CASSPGGWNTEAFF
TRBV7-2	TRBJ2-7	TRBD1	NA	TGTGCCAGCAGCAGACCCGGGACAGGGATGTACGAGCAGTACTTC	CASSRPGTGMYEQYF
TRBV2	TRBJ1-5	NA	few	TGTGCCAGCAGTGCATCCAGGGATCAGCCCCAGCATTTT	CASSASRDQPQHF
TRBV20-1	TRBJ1-2	TRBD1	NA	TGCAGTGCTAGTAGGACCGACAGGGAAAGCACCTTC	CSASRTDRESTF
TRBV2	TRBJ2-5	TRBD2	NA	TGTGCCAGCACTCTAGCGGGGGAGACCCAGTACTTC	CASTLAGETQYF
TRBV6-1	TRBJ2-1	TRBD2	NA	TGTGCCAGCAGTGAAGATAGCGGGAGGACCTACAATGAGCAGTTCTTC	CASSEDSGRTYNEQFF
TRBV27	TRBJ1-1	NA	NA	TGTGCCAGCAGTTTAAGGGCAGGGTGGAGTGGCACTGAAGCTTTCTTT	CASSLRAGWSGTEAFF
TRBV7-8	TRBJ2-3	TRBD2	NA	TGTGCCAGCAGCTTCACTAGCGAAGATACGCAGTATTTT	CASSFTSEDTQYF
TRBV19	TRBJ2-7	TRBD1	NA	TGTGCCAGTAGCCAACGGACAGGGGATTTCTACTTC	CASSQRTGDFYF
TRBV6-1	TRBJ2-5	NA	NA	TGTGCCAGCAGTGAAGCCGTAGGGCGACTACGCGGGGAGACCCAGTACTTC	CASSEAVGRLRGETQYF
TRBV10-3	TRBJ1-2	NA	NA	TGTGCCACCGTGCGACAGCTAAATTATGGCTACACCTTC	CATVRQLNYGYTF